The T cell receptor beta chain under discussion was sequenced for a study of CD8+ T cells in alopecia areata (dated by TCRdb to between 2017 and 2018). Describing the broader study: The treated patients took part in an open-label pilot trial in which moderate-to-severe alopecia areata was treated with oral tofacitinib at 5 to 10 mg twice daily. For the treated patients, the SALT score, which quantifies what percentage of scalp surface area is affected, served as the measure of disease severity. Scalp clonality was compared across normal scalp (n=4), patchy alopecia areata scalp (n=8), and alopecia totalis/universalis scalp (n=8). Amplification of TCRbeta CDR3 regions was done by immunoSEQ multiplex PCR using 35 Vbeta forward primers and 13 Jbeta reverse primers. To study T cell clonal expansion in alopecia areata, the researchers applied high-throughput TCRbeta sequencing to both the C3H/HeJ mouse model and human patients. Tofacitinib was given for 6 to 18 months, followed by 6 months of follow-up off drug to assess delayed response and recurrence. RNA was extracted with the PAXgene miRNA kit for fixed scalp, the miRNeasy kit for PBMCs, and the RNeasy kit for mouse skin. Scalp tissue and sorted CD4+ and CD8+ peripheral blood T cells from patchy and totalis/universalis alopecia areata patients and from healthy controls were covered by human TCRbeta sequencing. Biopsies were taken from tofacitinib-treated patients at baseline and at 4 and 24 weeks of treatment, and a later scalp biopsy was taken in several of the tofacitinib-treated patients. Results the study describes overall, beyond this receptor: During tofacitinib treatment, many expanded lesional clones remained in scalp and blood, and this persistence may partly explain relapse after treatment is stopped. Tofacitinib significantly lowered scalp clonality and the number of expanded CD8+ clones among the top 100 scalp clones. Lesional scalp, especially in alopecia totalis/universalis, showed higher clonality and more expanded CD8+ clones than normal scalp, suggesting antigenic drive. Compared with mice, TCR sequences shared between patients were less clear, possibly partly because of HLA diversity across the patient population. The treated cohort was small, with a single nonresponder, so links between baseline CD8+ expansion and response need larger studies. Resident alphabeta T cells in normal human skin are also sequenced, complicating scalp TCR repertoire analysis, unlike mouse skin dominated by gammadelta T cells.

Turning to this clone: Its cognate antigen has yet to be identified. No per-base quality is available; no much larger clone lies one base away.

The method was the immunoSEQ multiplex PCR assay. RNA was extracted from all samples and reverse transcribed into cDNA as template for TCR sequencing. First-strand cDNA was synthesized using SuperScript III with a 2:1 mix of oligo-dT and random hexamers. A synthetic immune receptor repertoire was used to measure amplification bias, and any remaining bias was corrected computationally. For the original study's pipeline: Raw reads were preprocessed to remove errors, and CDR3 was defined by IMGT conventions from the conserved cysteine to phenylalanine. Clonality was calculated as 1 minus Shannon entropy normalized by log2 of the number of productive unique TCRs. Whether each scalp clone was CD4 or CD8 was inferred by checking scalp TCRbeta sequences against the CD4 and CD8 repertoires from sorted blood. TCRdb re-hosts the immuneACCESS table, in-frame sequences only. Its copies lack some clones; in the studies checked, an unresolved V gene accounts for under half of them, and the cause for the rest is not known. V, J and clone size were drawn from that table, and D and trimming were deduced from the DNA. Recorded for this sample are 90,000 to 150,000 clones; 53% of them occurred a single time. The ten largest clones capture approximately 0.5% of the sample.

The time point label on this specimen signifies: less than five weeks on oral tofacitinib. The sample's treatment or condition label is to be understood as: oral pan-JAK inhibitor, 5-10 mg twice daily. Lesional scalp punch biopsies and peripheral blood were obtained from alopecia areata patients. PBMCs were separated by density centrifugation and stained for CD3, CD4 and CD8, after which CD4+ and CD8+ T cells were sorted on a FACSAria. Trimming takes 4 bases from V and 0 bases from J, and the germline ends sit 8 bases apart. The germline V gene (reference sequence) gives CDR1 as SEHNR and CDR2 as FQNEAQ. The cysteine opens and the phenylalanine closes a CDR3 of 14 amino acids. Only the CDR3 part of the read is kept: 42 bases, read in frame from the first base.

This sample comprised CD4+ T cells sorted from blood, obtained at week 4, from a patient treated with tofacitinib. This chain is built from TRBV7-9 and TRBJ2-3; the D gene cannot be named for sure. This sequence was found in a human donor with alopecia areata. The CDR3 corresponds to CASSSPWSTDTQYF. The DNA reads TGTGCCAGCAGCTCCCCCTGGAGCACAGATACGCAGTATTTT.